This TCR beta chain appears in the sequencing data of a study of blood T cell repertoires in COVID-19. The wider study: The United States, Italy and Spain were the sources of the acute and convalescent COVID-19 samples. Sample material is recorded as cDNA or gDNA derived from T cells, B-cell-depleted T cells, or PBMCs.

Per the germline V gene, CDR1 is KGHDR and CDR2 is SFDVKD. This CDR3 is built from 15 residues. The V end lost 4 bases, the J end lost 0 bases, and 11 bases lay between the germline ends. Repertoires were generated with immunoSEQ multiplex PCR, while TCRdb's copy carries only in-frame clones and drops some. The sample records about 74,000 clones, almost 85% being singletons. This clone was seen more than once but under ten times. The rearrangement uses TRBV24-1 and TRBJ2-5, with D tentatively TRBD1 (6 bases). The receptor was derived from a man between 65 and 80 years old with acute or convalescent COVID-19. Sequenced input: peripheral blood. In DNA, the CDR3 is TGTGCCACCAGTGACCCGGACAGATACCAAGAGACCCAGTACTTC. It translates to CATSDPDRYQETQYF.